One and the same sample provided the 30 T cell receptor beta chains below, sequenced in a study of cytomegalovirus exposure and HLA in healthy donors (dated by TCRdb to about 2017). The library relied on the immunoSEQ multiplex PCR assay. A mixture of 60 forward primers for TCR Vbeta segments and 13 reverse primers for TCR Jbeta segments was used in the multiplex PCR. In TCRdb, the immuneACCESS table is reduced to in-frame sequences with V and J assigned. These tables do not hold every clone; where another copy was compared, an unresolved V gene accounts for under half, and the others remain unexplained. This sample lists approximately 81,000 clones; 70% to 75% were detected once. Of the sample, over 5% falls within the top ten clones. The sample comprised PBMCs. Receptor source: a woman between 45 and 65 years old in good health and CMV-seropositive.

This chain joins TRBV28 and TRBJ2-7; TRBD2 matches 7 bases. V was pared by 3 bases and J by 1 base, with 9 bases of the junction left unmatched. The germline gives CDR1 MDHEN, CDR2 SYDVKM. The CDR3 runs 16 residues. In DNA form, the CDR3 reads TGTGCCAGCAGTTTGGGCGGCGGGAGCCGTTCCTACGAGCAGTACTTC. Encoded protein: CASSLGGGSRSYEQYF.

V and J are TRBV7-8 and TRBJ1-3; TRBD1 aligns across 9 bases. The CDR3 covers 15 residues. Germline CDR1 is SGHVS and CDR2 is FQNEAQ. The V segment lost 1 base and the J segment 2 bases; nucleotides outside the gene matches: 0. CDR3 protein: CASSLDRGPGNTIYF. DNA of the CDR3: TGTGCCAGCAGCTTAGACAGGGGGCCTGGAAACACCATATATTTT.

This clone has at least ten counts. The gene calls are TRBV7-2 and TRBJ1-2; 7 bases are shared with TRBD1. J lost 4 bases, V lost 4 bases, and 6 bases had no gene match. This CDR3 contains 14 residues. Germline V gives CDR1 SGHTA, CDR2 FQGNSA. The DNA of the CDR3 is TGTGCCAGCAGCTCATCAGGGGGTAGCTATGGCTACACCTTC. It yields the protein CASSSSGGSYGYTF.

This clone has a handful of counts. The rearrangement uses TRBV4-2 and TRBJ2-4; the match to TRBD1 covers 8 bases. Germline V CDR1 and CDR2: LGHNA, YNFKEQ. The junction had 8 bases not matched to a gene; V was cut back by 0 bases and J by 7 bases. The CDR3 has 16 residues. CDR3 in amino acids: CASSQDLLTGGNIQYF. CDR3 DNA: TGTGCCAGCAGCCAAGACCTGCTCACAGGGGGTAACATTCAGTACTTC.

In DNA form, the CDR3 reads TGTGCCAGCAGTCCCAAAGGCGGAGATACGCAGTATTTT. It specifies CASSPKGGDTQYF. The chain combines TRBV7-9 with TRBJ2-3; D is uncertain. Germline V gene data show CDR1 as SEHNR and CDR2 as FQNEAQ (reference sequence). Deletions cut 6 bases from V and 5 bases from J, with 12 bases between. CDR3 size: 13 residues.

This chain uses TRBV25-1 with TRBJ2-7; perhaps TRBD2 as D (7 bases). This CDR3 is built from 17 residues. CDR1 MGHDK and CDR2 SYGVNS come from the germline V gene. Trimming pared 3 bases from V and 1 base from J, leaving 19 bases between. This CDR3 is CASSDPWGGAGSYEQYF. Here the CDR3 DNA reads TGTGCCAGCAGTGATCCATGGGGGGGGGCGGGTTCCTACGAGCAGTACTTC.

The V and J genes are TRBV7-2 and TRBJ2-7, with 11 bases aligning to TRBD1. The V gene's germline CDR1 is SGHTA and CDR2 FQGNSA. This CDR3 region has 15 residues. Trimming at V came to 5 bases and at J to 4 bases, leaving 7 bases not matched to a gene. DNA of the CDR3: TGTGCCAGCAGCCTAAGGACAGGGGGCGGTTACGAGCAGTACTTC. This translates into CASSLRTGGGYEQYF.

CDR3 amino acids: CASRARAGNENTGELFF. CDR3 bases: TGTGCCAGTAGGGCCAGGGCAGGGAATGAGAACACCGGGGAGCTGTTTTTT. The gene calls are TRBV19 and TRBJ2-2; a weak D match, TRBD1 (5 bases). The CDR3 is made up of 17 amino acids. Germline CDR1 is LNHDA and CDR2 is SQIVND (reference sequence). The V and J ends lost 6 bases and 1 base respectively, with 18 bases between them.

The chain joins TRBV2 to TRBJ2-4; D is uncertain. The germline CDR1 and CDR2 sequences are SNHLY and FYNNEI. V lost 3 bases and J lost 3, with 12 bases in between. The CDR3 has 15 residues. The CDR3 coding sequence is TGTGCCAGCAGTGATGACTCTCTGGGCAAAAACATTCAGTACTTC. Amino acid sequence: CASSDDSLGKNIQYF.

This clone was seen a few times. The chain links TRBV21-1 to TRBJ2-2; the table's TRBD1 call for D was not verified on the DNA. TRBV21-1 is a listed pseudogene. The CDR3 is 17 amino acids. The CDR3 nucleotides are TGTGCCAGCAGCAAAGGGAGGACCGAACCTAACAGGGAGGAGCTGTTTTTT. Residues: CASSKGRTEPNREELFF.

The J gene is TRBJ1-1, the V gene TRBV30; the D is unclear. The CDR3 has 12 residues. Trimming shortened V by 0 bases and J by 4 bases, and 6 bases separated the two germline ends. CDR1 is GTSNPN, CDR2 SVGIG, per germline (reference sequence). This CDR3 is CAWSVFSTEAFF. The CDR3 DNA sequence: TGTGCCTGGAGTGTATTCAGCACTGAAGCTTTCTTT. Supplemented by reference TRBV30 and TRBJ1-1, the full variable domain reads SQTIHQWPATLVQPVGSPLSLECTVEGTSNPNLYWYRQAAGRGLQLLFYSVGIGQISSEVPQNLSASRPQDRQFILSSKKLLLSDSGFYLCAWSVFSTEAFFGQGTRLTVV.

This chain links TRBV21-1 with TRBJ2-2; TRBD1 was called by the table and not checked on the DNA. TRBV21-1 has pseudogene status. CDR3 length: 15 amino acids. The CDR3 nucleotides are TGTGCCAGCAGCAAAGGGGCCGTACATCCCGGGGAGCTGTTTTTT. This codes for CASSKGAVHPGELFF.

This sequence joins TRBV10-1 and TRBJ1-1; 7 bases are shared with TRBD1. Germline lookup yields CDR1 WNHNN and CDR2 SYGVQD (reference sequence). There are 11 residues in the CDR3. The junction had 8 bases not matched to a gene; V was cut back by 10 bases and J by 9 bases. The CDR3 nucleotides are TGCGCCAACGGGGGACAGACAAAAGCTTTCTTT. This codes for CANGGQTKAFF.

This CDR3 is CASSLDLGLSSYNEQFF. The DNA of the CDR3 is TGCGCCAGCAGCTTGGACTTGGGACTCAGCTCCTACAATGAGCAGTTCTTC. The chain employs TRBV5-1 and TRBJ2-1; a possible D gene is TRBD2 (6 bases). V lost 0 bases, J lost 0 bases, and 13 bases lay in between. The length of the CDR3 is 17 residues. CDR1 is SGHRS, CDR2 YFSETQ, per germline.

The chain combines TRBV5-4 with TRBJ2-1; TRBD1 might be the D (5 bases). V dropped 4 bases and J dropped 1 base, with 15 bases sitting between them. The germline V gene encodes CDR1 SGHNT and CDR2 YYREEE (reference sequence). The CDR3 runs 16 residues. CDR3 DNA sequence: TGTGCCAGCAGCGACCTCAGGGTGGGGTCCTACAATGAGCAGTTCTTC. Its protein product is CASSDLRVGSYNEQFF.

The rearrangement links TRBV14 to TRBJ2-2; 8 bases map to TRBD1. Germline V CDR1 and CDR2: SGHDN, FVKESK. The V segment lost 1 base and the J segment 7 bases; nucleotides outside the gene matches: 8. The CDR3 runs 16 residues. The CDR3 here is CASSQVGRGLIGELFF. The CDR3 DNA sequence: TGTGCCAGCAGCCAAGTGGGCAGGGGGCTTATCGGGGAGCTGTTTTTT.

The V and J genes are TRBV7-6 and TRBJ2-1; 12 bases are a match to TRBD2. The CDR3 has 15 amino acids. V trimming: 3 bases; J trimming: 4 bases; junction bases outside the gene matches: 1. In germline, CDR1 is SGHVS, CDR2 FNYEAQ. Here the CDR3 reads CASSFTSGGYNEQFF. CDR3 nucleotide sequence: TGTGCCAGCAGCTTCACTAGCGGGGGGTACAATGAGCAGTTCTTC.

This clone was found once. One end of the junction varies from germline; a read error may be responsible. The CDR3 loop reads CAWRREDRWLAGNEQYF. The CDR3 DNA reads TGTGCCTGGCGACGTGAAGACCGGTGGCTAGCGGGAAACGAGCAATACTTC. V and J are TRBV30 and TRBJ2-7; 9 bases align to TRBD2. The CDR3 contains 17 residues. Looked up from germline, CDR1 is GTSNPN and CDR2 is SVGIG (reference sequence).

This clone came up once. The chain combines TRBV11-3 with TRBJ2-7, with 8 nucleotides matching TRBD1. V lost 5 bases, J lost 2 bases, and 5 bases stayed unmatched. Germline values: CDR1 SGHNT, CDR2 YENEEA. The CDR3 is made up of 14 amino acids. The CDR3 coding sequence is TGTGCCAGCAGCACCGGGGGACAGGCCTACGAGCAGTACTTC. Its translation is CASSTGGQAYEQYF.

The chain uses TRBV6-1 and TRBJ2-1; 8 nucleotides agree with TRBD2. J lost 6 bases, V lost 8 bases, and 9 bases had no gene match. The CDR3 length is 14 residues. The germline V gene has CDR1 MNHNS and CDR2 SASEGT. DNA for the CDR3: TGTGCCAGCTGTTCCGGGGGGGGAGGCAATGAGCAGTTCTTC. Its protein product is CASCSGGGGNEQFF.

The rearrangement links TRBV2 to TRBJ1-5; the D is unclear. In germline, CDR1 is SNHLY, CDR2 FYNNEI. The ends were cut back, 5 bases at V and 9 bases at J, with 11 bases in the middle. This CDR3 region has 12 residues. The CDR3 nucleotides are TGTGCCAGCAGTCCCGAGGTCCGGCCCCAGCATTTT. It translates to CASSPEVRPQHF.

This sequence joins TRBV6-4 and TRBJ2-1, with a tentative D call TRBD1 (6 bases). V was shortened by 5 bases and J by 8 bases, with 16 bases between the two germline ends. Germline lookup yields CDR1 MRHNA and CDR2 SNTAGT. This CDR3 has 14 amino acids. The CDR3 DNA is TGTGCCAGCAGTCACAGGGCCCAGGCGGATGAGCAGTTCTTC. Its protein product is CASSHRAQADEQFF.

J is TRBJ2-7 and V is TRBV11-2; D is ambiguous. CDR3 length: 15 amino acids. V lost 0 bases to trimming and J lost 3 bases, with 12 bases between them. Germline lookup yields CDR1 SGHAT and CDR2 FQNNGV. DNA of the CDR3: TGTGCCAGCAGCTTAGAGGGTGGCAGGCTCTACGAGCAGTACTTC. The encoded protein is CASSLEGGRLYEQYF.

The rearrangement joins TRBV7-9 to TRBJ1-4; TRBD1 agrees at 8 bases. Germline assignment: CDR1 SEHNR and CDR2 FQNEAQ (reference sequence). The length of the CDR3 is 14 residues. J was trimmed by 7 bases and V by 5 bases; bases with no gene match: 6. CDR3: CASSIQGASEKLFF. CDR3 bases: TGTGCCAGCAGCATCCAGGGGGCGAGTGAAAAACTGTTTTTT.

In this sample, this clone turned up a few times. The CDR3 sequence is CAWSSAQETQYF. CDR3 DNA sequence: TGTGCCTGGAGTAGCGCCCAAGAGACCCAGTACTTC. V and J are TRBV30 and TRBJ2-5; no clear D gene. In germline, CDR1 is GTSNPN, CDR2 SVGIG (reference sequence). The CDR3 consists of 12 residues. Trimming shortened V by 2 bases and J by 1 base, and 5 bases separated the two germline ends.

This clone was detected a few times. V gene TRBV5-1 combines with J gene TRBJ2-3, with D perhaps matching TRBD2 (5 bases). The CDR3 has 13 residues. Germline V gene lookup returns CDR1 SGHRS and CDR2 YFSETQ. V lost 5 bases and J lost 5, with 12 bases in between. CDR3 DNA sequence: TGCGCCAGCAGGACGCCCGGGATAGATACGCAGTATTTT. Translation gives CASRTPGIDTQYF.

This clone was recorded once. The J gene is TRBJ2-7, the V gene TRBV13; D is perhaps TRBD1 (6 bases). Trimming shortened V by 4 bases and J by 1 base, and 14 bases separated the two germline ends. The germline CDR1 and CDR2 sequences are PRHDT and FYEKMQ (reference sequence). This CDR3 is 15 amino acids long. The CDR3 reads CASSSLQGPSYEQYF. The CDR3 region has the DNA TGTGCCAGCAGCTCTTTACAGGGTCCTTCCTACGAGCAGTACTTC.

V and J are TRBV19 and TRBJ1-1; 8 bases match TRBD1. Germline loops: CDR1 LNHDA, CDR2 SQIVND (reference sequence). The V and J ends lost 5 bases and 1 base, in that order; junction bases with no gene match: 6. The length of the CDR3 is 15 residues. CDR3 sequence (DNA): TGTGCCAGTAGTTCCTCCGGGACAGGGAACACTGAAGCTTTCTTT. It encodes CASSSSGTGNTEAFF.

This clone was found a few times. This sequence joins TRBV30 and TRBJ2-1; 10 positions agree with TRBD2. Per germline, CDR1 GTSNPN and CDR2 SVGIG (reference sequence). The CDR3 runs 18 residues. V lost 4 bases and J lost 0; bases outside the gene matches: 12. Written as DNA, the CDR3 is TGTGCCTGGATGGGGGTAGCGGGAGGCTTTAGCTCCTACAATGAGCAGTTCTTC. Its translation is CAWMGVAGGFSSYNEQFF.

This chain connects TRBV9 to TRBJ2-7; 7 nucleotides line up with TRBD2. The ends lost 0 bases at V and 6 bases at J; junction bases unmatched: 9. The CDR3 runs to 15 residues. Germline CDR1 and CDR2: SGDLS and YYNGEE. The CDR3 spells CASSVDWTSSSEQYF. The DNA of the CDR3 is TGTGCCAGCAGCGTAGATTGGACTAGTTCTTCCGAGCAGTACTTC. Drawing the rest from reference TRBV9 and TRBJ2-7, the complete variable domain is DSGVTQTPKHLITATGQRVTLRCSPRSGDLSVYWYQQSLDQGLQFLIQYYNGEERAKGNILERFSAQQFPDLHSELNLSSLELGDSALYFCASSVDWTSSSEQYFGPGTRLTVT.